Shown below are 8 T cell receptor beta chains from a single sample sequenced in a study of T cell repertoires in cytomegalovirus infection. TCRdb redid the calling of the reads with MiXCR, one entry per CDR3 protein. The sample consists of some 440,000 distinct CDR3 sequences, 30% to 40% of them appearing once. The sample comprised PBMCs. These receptors all come from a human donor in good health (CMV status not recorded). Some clones in this sample may be carry-over from other donors' samples.

The genes are TRBV6-1 and TRBJ1-1; 9 bases are shared with TRBD1. Germline assignment: CDR1 MNHNS and CDR2 SASEGT. Trimming cost V 5 bases and J 3 bases; bases outside gene matches: 13. CDR3 size: 17 residues. CDR3 residues: CASSIFIPGTGYTEAFF. The DNA for the CDR3 is TGTGCCAGCAGTATTTTTATCCCCGGGACAGGGTACACTGAAGCTTTCTTT.

The chain joins TRBV7-2 to TRBJ2-7; perhaps TRBD1 as D (5 bases). The germline V and J ends were trimmed by 2 bases and 0 bases, with 14 bases remaining between them. CDR3 length: 16 residues. Germline V CDR1 and CDR2: SGHTA, FQGNSA. The CDR3: CASSLTQGFSSYEQYF. The CDR3 region has the DNA TGTGCCAGCAGCTTAACCCAGGGCTTCAGCTCCTACGAGCAGTACTTC. Full variable domain (missing parts from reference TRBV7-2 and TRBJ2-7): GAGVSQSPSNKVTEKGKDVELRCDPISGHTALYWYRQSLGQGLEFLIYFQGNSAPDKSGLPSDRFSAERTGGSVSTLTIQRTQQEDSAVYLCASSLTQGFSSYEQYFGPGTRLTVT.

Here the CDR3 DNA reads TGCAGTGCCCTAAGGAGGTTCAAGAGTAACAATGAGCAGTTCTTC. Protein sequence: CSALRRFKSNNEQFF. The J gene is TRBJ2-1, the V gene TRBV20-1; D is possibly TRBD2 (5 bases). The CDR3 has 15 residues. Trimming took 6 bases from V and 5 from J, leaving 20 bases between them. The germline CDR1 and CDR2 sequences are DFQATT and SNEGSKA (reference sequence).

The chain employs TRBV27 and TRBJ2-7, with D tentatively TRBD1 (6 bases). The CDR3 consists of 15 residues. Deletions cut 3 bases from V and 6 bases from J, with 18 bases between. Germline V gene lookup returns CDR1 MNHEY and CDR2 SMNVEV (reference sequence). CDR3 coding DNA: TGTGCCAGCAGTTTGGTGGGTGCCACAGGGCTCGAGCAGTACTTC. This codes for CASSLVGATGLEQYF.

In its sample, this clonotype was seen a few times. The chain is built from TRBV6-5 and TRBJ2-7; no clear D gene. Germline CDR1 reads MNHEY; CDR2 reads SVGAGI. This CDR3 spans 13 amino acids. Trimming shortened V by 7 bases and J by 4 bases, and 14 bases separated the two germline ends. The CDR3 DNA reads as TGTGCCAGCACCCCTGCCGCCGGGTACGAGCAGTACTTC. Its protein product is CASTPAAGYEQYF.

The V and J genes are TRBV18 and TRBJ1-2; D unresolved. The V end lost 4 bases, the J end lost 2 bases, and 8 bases lay between the germline ends. Germline CDR1 and CDR2: KGHSH and LQKENI. The length of the CDR3 is 13 residues. CDR3 loop: CASSQGPNYGYTF. The CDR3 nucleotides read TGTGCCAGCTCACAGGGTCCCAACTATGGCTACACCTTC.

CDR3 sequence reads: CASSLESGRHYGYTF. The CDR3, as DNA: TGTGCCAGCAGCTTAGAGTCTGGGAGACACTATGGCTACACCTTC. The chain recombines TRBV11-2 with TRBJ1-2; D unresolved. This CDR3 region has 15 residues. The V gene's germline CDR1 is SGHAT and CDR2 FQNNGV. V lost 0 bases and J 3 bases, leaving 11 bases between the germline ends.

The gene calls are TRBV29-1 and TRBJ1-1; the D gene is possibly TRBD1 (6 bases). The CDR3 runs 14 residues. V was cut by 0 bases and J by 8 bases, with 16 bases left in between. CDR1 and CDR2 from the germline V gene are SQVTM and ANQGSEA. The CDR3 loop is CSVEDRHKGGEAFF. CDR3 DNA sequence: TGCAGCGTTGAAGATCGGCACAAGGGGGGAGAAGCTTTCTTT. Looking up the rest from reference TRBV29-1 and TRBJ1-1 gives the full variable domain: SAVISQKPSRDICQRGTSLTIQCQVDSQVTMMFWYRQQPGQSLTLIATANQGSEATYESGFVIDKFPISRPNLTFSTLTVSNMSPEDSSIYLCSVEDRHKGGEAFFGQGTRLTVV.